Shown below are 13 T cell receptor beta chains from a single sample sequenced in a study of T cells in Graves' hyperthyroidism and ophthalmopathy. TCR beta CDR3 sequences were amplified from RNA transcripts. During a first-round RT-PCR of the TCR CDR3, the HTBI primer set was used. TCRdb processed the multiplex PCR reads anew with MiXCR; each CDR3 protein has one entry. The data contain a few hundred thousand distinct CDR3 sequences, roughly 14% of them seen just once; the ten biggest clones take up around 17%. Sequenced input: blood. The receptors shown here come from a woman between 18 and 29 years old with Graves' hyperthyroidism.

This clonotype was counted between two and nine times. The chain joins TRBV4-1 to TRBJ2-5; 7 nucleotides match TRBD1. Germline assignment: CDR1 MGHRA and CDR2 YSYEKL. V gave up 4 bases and J gave up 5 bases; unmatched junction bases: 4. There are 13 residues in the CDR3. CDR3 loop: CASSRIQGETQYF. The CDR3 coding sequence is TGCGCCAGCAGCCGGATACAGGGGGAGACCCAGTACTTC.

This clonotype was observed a few times. The CDR3 region is CASSLSGEVGIGEQFF. In DNA form, the CDR3 reads TGCGCCAGCAGTCTCTCGGGAGAGGTTGGGATCGGTGAGCAGTTCTTC. V gene TRBV5-1 combines with J gene TRBJ2-1, with D possibly being TRBD2 (6 bases). Germline V lookup: CDR1 SGHRS, CDR2 YFSETQ. Deletions cut 5 bases from V and 9 bases from J, with 24 bases between. CDR3 length: 16 amino acids.

Concerning this clonotype: A much more abundant neighbour one base away suggests this may be a read error. The chain recombines TRBV6-2 or TRBV6-3 with TRBJ2-1; D gene unclear. The CDR3 contains 14 residues. The ends were cut back, 7 bases at V and 4 bases at J, with 14 bases in the middle. Germline V lookup: CDR1 MNHEY, CDR2 SVGEGT. This chain's CDR3 is CASTLQDPYNEQFF. CDR3 nucleotide sequence: TGTGCCAGCACCCTCCAGGACCCTTACAATGAGCAGTTCTTC.

This clonotype was seen a few times. The chain couples TRBV7-2 to TRBJ1-4; the match to TRBD1 covers 9 bases. The germline V gene encodes CDR1 SGHTA and CDR2 FQGNSA. The CDR3 runs 15 residues. V shed 5 bases and J 4 bases; nucleotides not matched to a gene: 5. The CDR3 DNA is TGTGCCAGCAGCCAACGGACAGGGGTTAATGAAAAACTGTTTTTT. Translation: CASSQRTGVNEKLFF.

The V gene is TRBV9, the J gene TRBJ1-2; D not resolved. This CDR3 spans 14 amino acids. Germline loops: CDR1 SGDLS, CDR2 YYNGEE. Deletions cut 0 bases from V and 5 bases from J, with 11 bases between. Here the CDR3 reads CASSVDVGVYGYTF. The CDR3 DNA reads TGTGCCAGCAGCGTAGATGTTGGGGTTTATGGCTACACCTTC. Combining the CDR3 with reference TRBV9 and TRBJ1-2 gives the whole variable domain DSGVTQTPKHLITATGQRVTLRCSPRSGDLSVYWYQQSLDQGLQFLIQYYNGEERAKGNILERFSAQQFPDLHSELNLSSLELGDSALYFCASSVDVGVYGYTFGSGTRLTVV.

This clonotype was seen repeatedly, ten times or more. The gene calls are TRBV12-3 or TRBV12-4 and TRBJ2-7; TRBD1 matches at 10 bases. This CDR3 contains 15 residues. Trimming cost V 6 bases and J 3 bases; bases outside gene matches: 8. The CDR3 DNA follows: TGTGCCAGCAGCCCTCGGGGACAGGGGTTCTACGAGCAGTACTTC. This gives the protein CASSPRGQGFYEQYF.

Concerning this clonotype: Since a much larger clone is just one base distant, this may be a read error. The chain couples TRBV12-3 or TRBV12-4 to TRBJ2-1; 8 bases fit TRBD1. Trimming removed 5 bases from V and 6 bases from J; junction bases left unmatched: 6. The CDR3 consists of 14 residues. DNA for the CDR3: TGTGCCAGCAGTCTCAGGACAGGGTTCAATGAGCAGTTCTTC. Translating gives CASSLRTGFNEQFF.

This clonotype was detected many times. This rearrangement joins TRBV2 to TRBJ2-3; TRBD2 aligns across 7 bases. From germline, CDR1 is SNHLY and CDR2 FYNNEI. This CDR3 has 15 residues. The V segment lost 6 bases and the J segment 2 bases; nucleotides outside the gene matches: 8. The CDR3 sequence: CASSYPGLFTDTQYF. The DNA for the CDR3 is TGTGCCAGCAGCTATCCGGGACTATTCACAGATACGCAGTATTTT.

This clonotype has ten or more counts. This chain joins TRBV5-1 and TRBJ2-5, with 11 bases matching TRBD2. CDR1 and CDR2 (germline): SGHRS, YFSETQ. The CDR3 sequence is 14 residues long. V trimming: 3 bases; J trimming: 4 bases; junction bases outside the gene matches: 2. The CDR3 loop reads CASSSTSGRETQYF. The CDR3 nucleotides read TGCGCCAGCAGCTCTACTAGCGGGAGAGAGACCCAGTACTTC.

This clonotype was observed many times. This chain uses TRBV2 with TRBJ1-1; D gene unclear. Per the germline V gene, CDR1 is SNHLY and CDR2 is FYNNEI. The CDR3 covers 14 residues. V gave up 6 bases and J gave up 1 base, with 12 bases separating them. The chain's CDR3 is CASSPTTQNTEAFF. The CDR3 region has the DNA TGTGCCAGCAGCCCGACTACTCAGAACACTGAAGCTTTCTTT. Together with reference TRBV2 and TRBJ1-1, the CDR3 gives the full variable domain: EPEVTQTPSHQVTQMGQEVILRCVPISNHLYFYWYRQILGQKVEFLVSFYNNEISEKSEIFDDQFSVERPDGSNFTLKIRSTKLEDSAMYFCASSPTTQNTEAFFGQGTRLTVV.

The table lists this clonotype with many counts. The V call is TRBV11-2, the J call TRBJ2-1, with D possibly TRBD2 on 5 matching bases. The CDR3 runs 14 residues. Deletions cut 3 bases from V and 7 bases from J, with 13 bases between. Germline lookup yields CDR1 SGHAT and CDR2 FQNNGV. This chain's CDR3 is CASSLNGIRNEQFF. CDR3 in DNA: TGTGCCAGCAGCTTGAACGGGATAAGGAATGAGCAGTTCTTC. The full variable domain, rest sourced from reference TRBV11-2 and TRBJ2-1, is EAGVAQSPRYKIIEKRQSVAFWCNPISGHATLYWYQQILGQGPKLLIQFQNNGVVDDSQLPKDRFSAERLKGVDSTLKIQPAKLEDSAVYLCASSLNGIRNEQFFGPGTRLTVL.

This clonotype was found a few times. The chain carries TRBV19 and TRBJ2-3, with 9 bases that match TRBD1. This CDR3 comprises 13 residues. V lost 7 bases and J lost 5; bases outside the gene matches: 4. Germline V gene lookup returns CDR1 LNHDA and CDR2 SQIVND (reference sequence). The CDR3 sequence: CASNPTGGDTQYF. The CDR3 DNA reads as TGTGCCAGTAACCCGACAGGGGGAGATACGCAGTATTTT.

The sample holds many counts of this clonotype. The chain combines TRBV19 with TRBJ2-2; TRBD2 aligns across 13 bases. J was trimmed by 10 bases and V by 9 bases; bases with no gene match: 14. Germline loops: CDR1 LNHDA, CDR2 SQIVND (reference sequence). This CDR3 spans 16 amino acids. CDR3 loop: CASRLAGGAGGEELFF. CDR3 in DNA: TGTGCCAGCCGACTAGCGGGAGGAGCGGGGGGAGAGGAGCTGTTTTTT.